A single sample is the source of the 20 T cell receptor beta chains below, sequenced in a study of T cells in Graves' hyperthyroidism and ophthalmopathy. Amplification of TCR beta CDR3 regions was performed using RNA transcripts as template. The HTBI set primed first-round TCR CDR3 RT-PCR. TCRdb reprocessed the multiplex PCR reads via MiXCR and lists one record per CDR3 protein. The profile shows 340,000 or so distinct CDR3 sequences, about 15% of them singletons. The sequencing input was blood. These TCRs come from a man aged 25-40 years with Graves' hyperthyroidism.

This clonotype has a count of ten or more. The J gene is TRBJ1-1, the V gene TRBV6-1; unclear D gene. This CDR3 comprises 14 residues. Germline loops: CDR1 MNHNS, CDR2 SASEGT. Trimming removed 5 bases from V and 0 bases from J, with 10 bases in between. CDR3 amino acids: CASSKTWMNTEAFF. The CDR3 DNA follows: TGTGCCAGCAGTAAAACTTGGATGAACACTGAAGCTTTCTTT.

CDR3 in DNA: TGTGCCAGTAGTATAGGACAAGGATATCAGCCCCAGCATTTT. Its protein is CASSIGQGYQPQHF. This chain uses TRBV19 with TRBJ1-5; D unresolved. Germline V CDR1 and CDR2: LNHDA, SQIVND (reference sequence). CDR3 length: 14 residues. Trimming took off 1 base at V and 5 bases at J, with 9 bases between the two ends. Full variable domain (rest looked up from reference TRBV19 and TRBJ1-5): DGGITQSPKYLFRKEGQNVTLSCEQNLNHDAMYWYRQDPGQGLRLIYYSQIVNDFQKGDIAEGYSVSREKKESFPLTVTSAQKNPTAFYLCASSIGQGYQPQHFGDGTRLSIL.

This chain links TRBV9 with TRBJ2-5, with D maybe TRBD1 (5 bases). V lost 3 bases, J lost 5 bases, and 14 bases lay in between. The CDR3 loop spans 14 amino acids. Germline lookup yields CDR1 SGDLS and CDR2 YYNGEE. This chain's CDR3 is CASSGDPSGETQYF. In nucleotides, the CDR3 is TGTGCCAGCAGCGGGGATCCTTCAGGGGAGACCCAGTACTTC.

This clonotype was counted many times. The chain joins TRBV3-1 to TRBJ1-3; D ambiguous. The CDR3 is 11 amino acids. Trimming removed 11 bases from V and 6 bases from J, with 11 bases in between. Germline V gives CDR1 LGHDT, CDR2 YNNKEL (reference sequence). This CDR3 reads CASSGENTIYF. CDR3 sequence (DNA): TGTGCCTCGTCCGGGGAAAACACCATATATTTT.

This clonotype was recorded many times. The chain carries TRBV7-2 and TRBJ2-7, with 11 bases fitting TRBD2. Germline CDR1 reads SGHTA; CDR2 reads FQGNSA. V gave up 5 bases and J gave up 1 base; unmatched junction bases: 13. The CDR3 contains 18 residues. The CDR3 DNA reads TGTGCCAGCAGCAGAGTGGCTAGCGGGGGGCTCGAGTCCTACGAGCAGTACTTC. This translates into CASSRVASGGLESYEQYF.

Note on this clonotype: Relative to the germline gene, one junction end is altered; a read error may explain this. V and J are TRBV19 and TRBJ2-7; 8 nucleotides align to TRBD1. Germline V CDR1 and CDR2: LNHDA, SQIVND (reference sequence). CDR3 length equals 16 residues. For the CDR3, the DNA is TGTGCCAGTAGTCAAACCACCGGGACAGGTGCCTACGAGCAGCACTTC. As protein: CASSQTTGTGAYEQHF.

The chain couples TRBV6-1 to TRBJ1-1; no clear D gene. The CDR3 contains 13 residues. Trimming stripped 2 bases from V and 10 bases from J, with 14 bases between. Germline V gene lookup returns CDR1 MNHNS and CDR2 SASEGT. CDR3 amino acids: CASSERVERGAFF. Here the CDR3 DNA reads TGTGCCAGCAGTGAAAGGGTCGAGCGGGGAGCTTTCTTT.

This clonotype was counted ten times or more. This chain joins TRBV20-1 and TRBJ2-1; TRBD1 aligns across 11 bases. Germline CDR1 is DFQATT and CDR2 is SNEGSKA (reference sequence). This CDR3 comprises 14 residues. The V gene end was trimmed by 5 bases and the J gene end by 5 bases; junction bases not matched to a gene: 5. The CDR3, as DNA: TGCAGTGCTGTGGACAGGGGGCTTCACAATGAGCAGTTCTTC. This gives the protein CSAVDRGLHNEQFF.

The J gene is TRBJ1-2, the V gene TRBV14; maybe TRBD1 (5 bases). Trimming pared 0 bases from V and 6 bases from J, leaving 8 bases between. The CDR3 contains 13 residues. In germline, CDR1 is SGHDN, CDR2 FVKESK. The DNA of the CDR3 is TGTGCCAGCAGCCAAGATTCGGGGGATGGCTACACCTTC. Translating it yields CASSQDSGDGYTF.

The chain uses TRBV20-1 and TRBJ1-6; possible D gene TRBD1, 5 bases. CDR1 is DFQATT, CDR2 SNEGSKA, per germline (reference sequence). V lost 3 bases, J lost 7 bases, and 13 bases lay in between. CDR3 length: 14 amino acids. CDR3 region: CSARAPDINSPLHF. The CDR3 DNA follows: TGCAGTGCTAGGGCCCCGGACATAAATTCACCCCTCCACTTT.

The table lists this clonotype with many counts. The rearrangement links TRBV3-1 to TRBJ1-1; a possible D gene is TRBD1 (6 bases). There are 15 residues in the CDR3. Germline V gene data show CDR1 as LGHDT and CDR2 as YNNKEL (reference sequence). The V and J ends lost 1 base and 4 bases respectively, with 13 bases between them. DNA of the CDR3: TGTGCCAGCAGCCAAGTTAGGGGGACGCGCACTGAAGCTTTCTTT. Its translation is CASSQVRGTRTEAFF.

This clonotype was found many times. The chain employs TRBV30 and TRBJ2-7; TRBD1 might be the D (6 bases). The CDR3 runs to 12 residues. V was clipped by 2 bases and J by 6 bases, with 11 bases between them. CDR1 is GTSNPN and CDR2 is SVGIG in the germline V gene (reference sequence). CDR3 amino acids: CAWSSTGFEQYF. The DNA of the CDR3 is TGTGCCTGGAGTTCCACAGGGTTCGAGCAGTACTTC.

The chain combines TRBV9 with TRBJ2-5, with TRBD1 matching 8 bases. The CDR3 runs 17 residues. Trimming cost V 6 bases and J 5 bases; bases outside gene matches: 18. Germline-derived CDR1 and CDR2 are SGDLS and YYNGEE. CDR3 nucleotide sequence: TGTGCCAGCACCATGACAGCAGGGGGCTCTGGTGGGGAGACCCAGTACTTC. This translates into CASTMTAGGSGGETQYF.

The sample holds many counts of this clonotype. J is TRBJ2-5 and V is TRBV2; 7 bases match TRBD2. CDR1 is SNHLY and CDR2 is FYNNEI in the germline V gene. Trimming took 6 bases from V and 2 from J; bases not matched to a gene: 9. This CDR3 is built from 15 residues. This CDR3 reads CASSAGTTIQETQYF. CDR3 in DNA: TGTGCCAGCAGCGCAGGGACTACGATTCAAGAGACCCAGTACTTC.

On this clonotype itself: A much larger clone sits a single nucleotide away, making a read error possible. The rearrangement links TRBV30 to TRBJ2-7; TRBD1 or TRBD2 may be the D gene (7 bases each). Germline-derived CDR1 and CDR2 are GTSNPN and SVGIG (reference sequence). Trimming stripped 3 bases from V and 12 bases from J, with 21 bases between. This CDR3 has 13 residues. The DNA for the CDR3 is TGTGCCTGGAGGGTCAGGGGGGGAACGAAGCGGTACTTC. Its translation is CAWRVRGGTKRYF.

The chain employs TRBV11-3 and TRBJ2-3; perhaps D is TRBD1 or TRBD2 (5 bases each). There are 19 residues in the CDR3. V was pared by 1 base and J by 6 bases, with 26 bases between. Germline lookup yields CDR1 SGHNT and CDR2 YENEEA. CDR3 nucleotides: TGTGCCAGCAGCTTAGGGGGGTGGAGCGGATCTCCCACCAGCGATACGCAGTATTTT. This sequence encodes CASSLGGWSGSPTSDTQYF.

Concerning this clonotype: Possible read error: a much larger clone is one base away. This chain links TRBV5-1 with TRBJ1-1, with a weak D call TRBD1 (5 bases). Looked up from germline, CDR1 is SGHRS and CDR2 is YFSETQ. The CDR3 has 14 residues. Written as DNA, the CDR3 is TGCGCCAGCAGCTTTGGGGGTGTGAACCCTGAAGCTTTCTTT. Its translation is CASSFGGVNPEAFF.

The table lists this clonotype with many counts. The chain couples TRBV28 to TRBJ2-1, with a possible D match to TRBD2 (6 bases). Trimming removed 6 bases from V and 8 bases from J, with 23 bases in between. The CDR3 is 16 residues long. Germline V gene lookup returns CDR1 MDHEN and CDR2 SYDVKM. This chain's CDR3 is CASSPASSGWIHEQFF. The CDR3 DNA reads TGTGCCAGCAGCCCCGCGAGCAGCGGGTGGATCCATGAGCAGTTCTTC.

The sample holds a few counts of this clonotype. The gene calls are TRBV5-5 and TRBJ2-7; D ambiguous. CDR1 and CDR2 from the germline V gene are SGHKS and YYEKEE (reference sequence). CDR3 length: 14 residues. V lost 0 bases and J lost 7, with 14 bases in between. CDR3 nucleotides: TGTGCCAGCAGCTTGGGACCGGACCCTTATGAGCAGTACTTC. Amino acid sequence: CASSLGPDPYEQYF.

This clonotype was seen repeatedly, ten times or more. CDR3 bases: TGTGCCAGCAGTTTTCGGCGGGGGGCGGTTCAGCCCCAGCATTTT. It is translated as CASSFRRGAVQPQHF. The V gene is TRBV12-3 or TRBV12-4, the J gene TRBJ1-5; D is possibly TRBD1 (6 bases). V gave up 3 bases and J gave up 6 bases, with 15 bases separating them. The CDR3 is made up of 15 amino acids.